The 21 T cell receptor beta chains reported below all come from one sample, sequenced in a study of cytomegalovirus exposure and HLA in healthy donors. PCR involved 60 Vbeta and 13 Jbeta primers. Repertoires were generated with immunoSEQ multiplex PCR, while TCRdb's copy carries only in-frame clones and drops some. Among 130,000 or so clones listed, roughly 78% were seen once. What was sequenced was PBMCs. All receptors derive from a man in his fifties in good health and CMV-seropositive.

This clone was detected only a few times. V usage is TRBV6-6 and J usage is TRBJ1-5; 9 bases are a match to TRBD1. CDR3 length equals 14 residues. Trimming took 5 bases from V and 6 from J; bases not matched to a gene: 5. Germline CDR1 is MNHNY and CDR2 is SVGAGI (reference sequence). DNA of the CDR3: TGTGCCAGCAGTGGACAGGGGAAGACTCAGCCCCAGCATTTT. This sequence encodes CASSGQGKTQPQHF.

This clone has only a few counts. The V call is TRBV5-1, the J call TRBJ1-1, with D uncertain. Looked up from germline, CDR1 is SGHRS and CDR2 is YFSETQ. The CDR3 consists of 13 residues. V gave up 2 bases and J gave up 7 bases, with 12 bases separating them. The CDR3 loop is CASSFGVGGEAFF. The CDR3 DNA reads TGCGCCAGCAGCTTCGGGGTAGGCGGTGAAGCTTTCTTT.

The chain employs TRBV4-1 and TRBJ1-2, with D perhaps matching TRBD1 (6 bases). The CDR3 runs 14 residues. V was shortened by 4 bases and J by 0 bases, with 9 bases between the two germline ends. CDR1 is MGHRA and CDR2 is YSYEKL in the germline V gene. The CDR3 nucleotides are TGCGCCAGCAGCCCCGGACAGACTAACTATGGCTACACCTTC. This gives the protein CASSPGQTNYGYTF.

This rearrangement joins TRBV2 to TRBJ2-5; 8 bases map to TRBD1. J lost 5 bases, V lost 5 bases, and 4 bases had no gene match. Germline-derived CDR1 and CDR2 are SNHLY and FYNNEI. CDR3 length: 13 residues. In nucleotides, the CDR3 is TGTGCCAGCAGTCCGGACAGGGTGGAGACCCAGTACTTC. Protein: CASSPDRVETQYF.

The rearrangement joins TRBV18 to TRBJ2-3; D might be TRBD1 (6 bases). Trimming shortened V by 2 bases and J by 6 bases, and 18 bases separated the two germline ends. CDR3 length equals 16 residues. Germline-derived CDR1 and CDR2 are KGHSH and LQKENI. CDR3 in DNA: TGTGCCAGCTCACCATTGGACAGCAATTCACCGGATACGCAGTATTTT. It yields the protein CASSPLDSNSPDTQYF.

A note on this clone: The junction departs from the called germline gene at one end, perhaps through a read error. The J gene is TRBJ1-1, the V gene TRBV6-1; 9 bases map to TRBD1. CDR1 is MNHNS and CDR2 is SASEGT in the germline V gene. This CDR3 is built from 15 residues. CDR3 sequence reads: CASEGQGLMNAEAFF. DNA of the CDR3: TGTGCCAGCGAGGGACAGGGTCTCATGAACGCTGAAGCTTTCTTT.

This clone is a singleton in its sample. The chain couples TRBV5-1 to TRBJ2-7; TRBD2 agrees at 9 bases. The CDR3 is 13 residues long. The junction had 2 bases not matched to a gene; V was cut back by 0 bases and J by 7 bases. Germline V gene sequence: CDR1 SGHRS, CDR2 YFSETQ. This CDR3 reads CASSLGLAEEQYF. The CDR3 coding sequence is TGCGCCAGCAGCTTGGGACTAGCGGAGGAGCAGTACTTC. Together with reference TRBV5-1 and TRBJ2-7, the CDR3 gives the full variable domain: KAGVTQTPRYLIKTRGQQVTLSCSPISGHRSVSWYQQTPGQGLQFLFEYFSETQRNKGNFPGRFSGRQFSNSRSEMNVSTLELGDSALYLCASSLGLAEEQYFGPGTRLTVT.

The chain couples TRBV2 to TRBJ2-6; D is unclear. This CDR3 has 12 amino acids. The germline V gene has CDR1 SNHLY and CDR2 FYNNEI. Trimming took 8 bases from V and 2 from J, leaving 4 bases between them. The CDR3 loop reads CASGTGANVLTF. CDR3 bases: TGTGCCAGCGGCACTGGGGCCAACGTCCTGACTTTC.

The gene calls are TRBV6-1 and TRBJ2-1; 8 nucleotides match TRBD2. There are 16 residues in the CDR3. Germline-derived CDR1 and CDR2 are MNHNS and SASEGT. Losses at the gene ends were 1 base for V and 4 bases for J; bases not matched to a gene: 6. The CDR3 sequence is CASSEDAASGYNEQFF. Here the CDR3 DNA reads TGTGCCAGCAGTGAAGACGCGGCTAGCGGGTACAATGAGCAGTTCTTC.

This clone was seen only a few times. This sequence joins TRBV6-6 and TRBJ2-7; 9 nucleotides agree with TRBD2. The CDR3 consists of 14 residues. Germline V gene lookup returns CDR1 MNHNY and CDR2 SVGAGI (reference sequence). V shed 6 bases and J 0 bases; nucleotides not matched to a gene: 3. The CDR3 DNA sequence: TGTGCCAGCAGAGTTAGCGGGAGCTCCTACGAGCAGTACTTC. Its translation is CASRVSGSSYEQYF.

This rearrangement joins TRBV5-1 to TRBJ2-7; maybe TRBD1 (5 bases). Per germline, CDR1 SGHRS and CDR2 YFSETQ. The ends were cut back, 5 bases at V and 3 bases at J, with 18 bases in the middle. The CDR3 is made up of 15 amino acids. CDR3: CASRFLTETYYEQYF. Written as DNA, the CDR3 is TGCGCCAGCAGATTCCTGACAGAAACCTACTACGAGCAGTACTTC.

CDR3 sequence (DNA): TGTGCCAGCTCACGGTCAGGGGGCCTAAATAGCAATCAGCCCCAGCATTTT. It specifies CASSRSGGLNSNQPQHF. The chain employs TRBV18 and TRBJ1-5; 8 bases match TRBD1. The CDR3 consists of 17 residues. The V and J ends lost 4 bases and 0 bases, in that order; junction bases with no gene match: 8. Germline loops: CDR1 KGHSH, CDR2 LQKENI.

This chain links TRBV27 with TRBJ1-2, with 7 bases lining up with TRBD1. The CDR3 consists of 18 residues. Per germline, CDR1 MNHEY and CDR2 SMNVEV (reference sequence). The J segment lost 4 bases and the V segment lost 2 bases, leaving 16 bases of the junction unmatched. The CDR3 protein is CASSLRAPIGTDSYGYTF. In nucleotides, the CDR3 is TGTGCCAGCAGTTTAAGGGCCCCCATCGGGACAGATTCCTATGGCTACACCTTC.

This rearrangement joins TRBV28 to TRBJ2-1, with 9 bases identical to TRBD2. This CDR3 has 14 residues. The V gene's germline CDR1 is MDHEN and CDR2 SYDVKM. Trimming removed 3 bases from V and 13 bases from J; junction bases left unmatched: 10. The CDR3 sequence: CASSFGGRAGQQFF. The CDR3 DNA is TGTGCCAGCAGTTTCGGCGGGAGGGCCGGTCAACAGTTCTTC.

In its sample, this clone was seen a few times. The rearrangement links TRBV19 to TRBJ2-7, with D maybe TRBD1 (5 bases). Trimming left V 3 bases short and J 0 bases short, with 9 bases between. This CDR3 has 14 residues. Germline lookup yields CDR1 LNHDA and CDR2 SQIVND (reference sequence). The CDR3 coding sequence is TGTGCCAGTAGTATCGACAGTCTCTCCTACGAGCAGTACTTC. It translates to CASSIDSLSYEQYF.

V gene TRBV27 combines with J gene TRBJ2-7, with D possibly being TRBD1 (6 bases). Per the germline V gene, CDR1 is MNHEY and CDR2 is SMNVEV (reference sequence). There are 16 residues in the CDR3. Trimming pared 0 bases from V and 0 bases from J, leaving 12 bases between. The CDR3, as DNA: TGTGCCAGCAGTTTATCCAGGGGTGGGAGCTCCTACGAGCAGTACTTC. This codes for CASSLSRGGSSYEQYF.

The table lists this clone with a few counts. The J gene is TRBJ2-1, the V gene TRBV10-3; 10 bases line up with TRBD2. V dropped 7 bases and J dropped 2; count of bases not matched to a gene: 8. Germline CDR1 reads ENHRY; CDR2 reads SYGVKD. The CDR3 is 16 amino acids. CDR3 in amino acids: CAIKGASGGPYNEQFF. The CDR3 DNA follows: TGTGCCATCAAGGGGGCTAGCGGGGGCCCCTACAATGAGCAGTTCTTC.

This chain joins TRBV5-6 and TRBJ1-2; TRBD1 is a possible D gene (5 bases). V dropped 4 bases and J dropped 8 bases, with 15 bases sitting between them. CDR1 is SGHDT and CDR2 is YYEEEE in the germline V gene. The length of the CDR3 is 13 residues. As DNA, the CDR3 is TGTGCCAGCAGCCCTCGGGACTATAGGGGCTACACCTTC. It encodes CASSPRDYRGYTF.

The J gene is TRBJ2-7, the V gene TRBV9, with D perhaps matching TRBD2 (5 bases). Germline CDR1 is SGDLS and CDR2 is YYNGEE. The CDR3 covers 15 residues. V was shortened by 0 bases and J by 6 bases, with 16 bases between the two germline ends. In DNA, the CDR3 is TGTGCCAGCAGCGTAGAGGGAGCGCGGAGATCCGAGCAGTACTTC. Translating it yields CASSVEGARRSEQYF.

The chain carries TRBV2 and TRBJ2-3; 12 bases agree with TRBD2. The V gene end was trimmed by 6 bases and the J gene end by 4 bases; junction bases not matched to a gene: 8. Germline V gene sequence: CDR1 SNHLY, CDR2 FYNNEI. This CDR3 contains 16 residues. In DNA form, the CDR3 reads TGTGCCAGCAGGTCCCCGACTAGCGGGAGACCAGATACGCAGTATTTT. Protein sequence: CASRSPTSGRPDTQYF.

The chain couples TRBV19 to TRBJ1-2; TRBD1 might be the D (6 bases). Trimming removed 0 bases from V and 4 bases from J, with 12 bases in between. CDR3 length equals 15 residues. In germline, CDR1 is LNHDA, CDR2 SQIVND (reference sequence). CDR3 sequence (DNA): TGTGCCAGTAGTATAGATCAGACAGGAGGCTATGGCTACACCTTC. This gives the protein CASSIDQTGGYGYTF.